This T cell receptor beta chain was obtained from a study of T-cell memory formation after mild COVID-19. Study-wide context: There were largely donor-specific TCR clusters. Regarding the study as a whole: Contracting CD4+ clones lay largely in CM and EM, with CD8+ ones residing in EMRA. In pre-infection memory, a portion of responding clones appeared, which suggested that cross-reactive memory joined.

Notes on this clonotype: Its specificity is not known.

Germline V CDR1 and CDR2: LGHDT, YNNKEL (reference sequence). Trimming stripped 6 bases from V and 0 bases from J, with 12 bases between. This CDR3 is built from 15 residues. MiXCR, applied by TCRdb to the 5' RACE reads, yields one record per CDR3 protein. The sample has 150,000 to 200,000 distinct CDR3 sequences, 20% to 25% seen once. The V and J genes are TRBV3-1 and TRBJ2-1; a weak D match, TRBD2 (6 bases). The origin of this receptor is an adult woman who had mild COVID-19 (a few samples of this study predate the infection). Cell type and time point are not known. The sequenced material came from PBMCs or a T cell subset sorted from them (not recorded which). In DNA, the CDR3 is TGTGCCAGCAGACTTGGAGGGAGCTCCTACAATGAGCAGTTCTTC. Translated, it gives CASRLGGSSYNEQFF.